The clone carrying this T cell receptor (beta chain) was observed a few times. Its target is unknown. The CDR3 spans 15 residues. Trimming took off 6 bases at V and 3 bases at J, with 17 bases between the two ends. In germline, CDR1 is SNHLY, CDR2 FYNNEI. The sample is drawn from a study of T cells in Graves' hyperthyroidism and ophthalmopathy. General study points: In validation, the model predicted ophthalmopathy. These predictions came a median roughly 7.1 months before onset. Blood also carried most thyroid clonotypes expanded above 0.001. From stable hyperthyroidism, ophthalmopathy was set apart by a 13 V-J model.

There were TCR beta CDR3 regions amplified from RNA transcripts. TCR CDR3 underwent first-round RT-PCR with the HTBI primer set. TCRdb called the multiplex PCR reads again in MiXCR, with one record for every CDR3 protein. Among approximately 640,000 distinct CDR3 sequences listed, nearly 45% were seen once. Input material: peripheral blood or thyroid tissue (not recorded which). This chain links TRBV2 with TRBJ1-1; D is unclear. The source of this sequence is an adult man with Graves' disease, either hyperthyroidism or ophthalmopathy (not recorded which). The CDR3 reads CASSLDPGRDTEAFF. CDR3 bases: TGTGCCAGCAGCTTAGACCCGGGGAGGGACACTGAAGCTTTCTTT.